This TCR beta chain stems from a study of regulatory T cells in long-lasting Graves disease. CDR3 regions were amplified by Arm-PCR using iRepertoire HTBI primers to build TCR beta libraries. TCRdb itself ran the multiplex PCR reads through MiXCR, one entry per CDR3 protein. The sample contains about half a million distinct CDR3 sequences, about 11% of which appear only once. Time point here: newly diagnosed GD, antithyroid drugs for less than 3 months. Following extraction of RNA from PBMCs, that RNA was used to make the TCR library. This clonotype was recorded many times. Trimming removed 6 bases at V and 11 bases at J, with 14 bases between. The CDR3 consists of 12 residues. This same sample was also taken into another study, of T cells in Graves' hyperthyroidism and ophthalmopathy.

This chain joins TRBV12-3 or TRBV12-4 and TRBJ1-5; unclear D gene. The sequencing used peripheral blood mononuclear cells (PBMCs), collected at new diagnosis, from a patient treated with antithyroid drugs. The sequence came from a woman in her twenties or thirties with Graves disease. The CDR3 DNA reads TGTGCCAGCAGCTGGTGGGGTATGGCCCAGCATTTT. Its protein product is CASSWWGMAQHF.